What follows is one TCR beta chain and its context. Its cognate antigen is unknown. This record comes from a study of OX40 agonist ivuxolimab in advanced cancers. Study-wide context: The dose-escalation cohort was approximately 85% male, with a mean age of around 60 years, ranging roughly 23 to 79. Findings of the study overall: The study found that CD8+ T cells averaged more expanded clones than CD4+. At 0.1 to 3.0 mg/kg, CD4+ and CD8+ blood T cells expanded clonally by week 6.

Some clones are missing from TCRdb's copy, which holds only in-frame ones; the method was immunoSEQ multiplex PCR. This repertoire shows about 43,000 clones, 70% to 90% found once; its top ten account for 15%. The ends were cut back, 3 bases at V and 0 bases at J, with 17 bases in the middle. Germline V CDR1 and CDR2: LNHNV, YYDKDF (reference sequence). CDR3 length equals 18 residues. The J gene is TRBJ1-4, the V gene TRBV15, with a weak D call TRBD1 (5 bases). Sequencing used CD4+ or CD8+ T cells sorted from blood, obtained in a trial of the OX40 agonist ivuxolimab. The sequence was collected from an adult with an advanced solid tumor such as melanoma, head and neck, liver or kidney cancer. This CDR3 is CATSSEDIPTATNEKLFF. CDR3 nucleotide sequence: TGTGCCACCAGCAGCGAGGACATCCCAACGGCAACTAATGAAAAACTGTTTTTT.